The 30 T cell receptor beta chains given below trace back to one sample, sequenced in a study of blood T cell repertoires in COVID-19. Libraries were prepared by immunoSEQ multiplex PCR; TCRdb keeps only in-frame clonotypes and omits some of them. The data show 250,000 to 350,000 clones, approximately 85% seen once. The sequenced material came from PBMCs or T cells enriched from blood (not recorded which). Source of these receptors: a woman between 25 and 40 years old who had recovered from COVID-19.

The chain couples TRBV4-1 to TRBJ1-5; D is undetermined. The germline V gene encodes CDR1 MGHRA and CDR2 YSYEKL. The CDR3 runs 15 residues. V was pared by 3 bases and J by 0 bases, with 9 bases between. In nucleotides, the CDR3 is TGCGCCAGCAGCCACCCGGACTATAGCAATCAGCCCCAGCATTTT. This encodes CASSHPDYSNQPQHF.

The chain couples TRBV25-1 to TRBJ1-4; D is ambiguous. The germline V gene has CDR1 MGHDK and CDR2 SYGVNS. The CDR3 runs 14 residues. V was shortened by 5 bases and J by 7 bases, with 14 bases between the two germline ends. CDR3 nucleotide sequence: TGTGCCAGCAGTCATGAAGCTTCTACTGAAAAACTGTTTTTT. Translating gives CASSHEASTEKLFF.

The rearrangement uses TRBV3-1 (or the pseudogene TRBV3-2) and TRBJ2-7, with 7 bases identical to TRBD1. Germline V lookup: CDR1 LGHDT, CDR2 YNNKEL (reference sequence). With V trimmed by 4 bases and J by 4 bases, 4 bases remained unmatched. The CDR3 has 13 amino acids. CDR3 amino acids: CASSRDRLYEQYF. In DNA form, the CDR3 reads TGTGCCAGCAGCCGGGACAGATTGTACGAGCAGTACTTC.

The CDR3 here is CASSDGTVGTRYTF. The CDR3 bases are TGCGCCAGCAGCGATGGGACGGTGGGGACTCGGTACACCTTC. The chain couples TRBV5-1 to TRBJ1-2, with D possibly being TRBD1 (5 bases). This CDR3 region has 14 residues. V was shortened by 4 bases and J by 11 bases, with 21 bases between the two germline ends. Germline V gives CDR1 SGHRS, CDR2 YFSETQ.

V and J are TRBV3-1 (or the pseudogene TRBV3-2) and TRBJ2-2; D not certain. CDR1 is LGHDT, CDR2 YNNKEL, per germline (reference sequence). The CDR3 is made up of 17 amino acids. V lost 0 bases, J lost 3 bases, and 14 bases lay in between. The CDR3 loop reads CASSQDPKDTYTGELFF. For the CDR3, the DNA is TGTGCCAGCAGCCAAGACCCTAAAGACACGTACACCGGGGAGCTGTTTTTT.

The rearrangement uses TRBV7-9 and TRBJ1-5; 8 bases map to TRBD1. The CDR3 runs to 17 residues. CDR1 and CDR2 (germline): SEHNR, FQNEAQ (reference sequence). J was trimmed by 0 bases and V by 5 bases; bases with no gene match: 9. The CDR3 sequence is CASSLAGGPYSNQPQHF. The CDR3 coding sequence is TGTGCCAGCAGCCTGGCAGGGGGCCCTTATAGCAATCAGCCCCAGCATTTT.

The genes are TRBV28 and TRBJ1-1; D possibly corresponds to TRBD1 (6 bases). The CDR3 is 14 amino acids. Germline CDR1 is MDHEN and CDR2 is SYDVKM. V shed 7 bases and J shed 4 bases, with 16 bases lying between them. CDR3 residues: CASTVLQGSTEAFF. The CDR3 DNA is TGTGCCAGCACCGTGCTCCAGGGGAGCACTGAAGCTTTCTTT.

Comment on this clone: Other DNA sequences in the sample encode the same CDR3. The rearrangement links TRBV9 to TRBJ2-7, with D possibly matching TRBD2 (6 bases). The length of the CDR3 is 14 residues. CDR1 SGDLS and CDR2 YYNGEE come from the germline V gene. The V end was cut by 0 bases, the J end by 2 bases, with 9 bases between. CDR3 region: CASSVAGGPYEQYF. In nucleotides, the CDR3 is TGTGCCAGCAGCGTAGCCGGGGGACCCTACGAGCAGTACTTC.

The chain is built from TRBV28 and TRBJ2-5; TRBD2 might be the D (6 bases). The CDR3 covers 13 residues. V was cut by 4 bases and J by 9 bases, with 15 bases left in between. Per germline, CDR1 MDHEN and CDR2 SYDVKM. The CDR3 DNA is TGTGCCAGCAGTTCAGGAGGGCTCAGGTCCCAGTACTTC. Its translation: CASSSGGLRSQYF.

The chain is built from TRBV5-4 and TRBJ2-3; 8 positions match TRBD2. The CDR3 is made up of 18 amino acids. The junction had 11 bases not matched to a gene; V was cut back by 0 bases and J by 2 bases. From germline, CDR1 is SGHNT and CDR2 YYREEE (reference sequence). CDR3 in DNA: TGTGCCAGCAGCTTGGTTGCGGGGGGCTTCGTAATCACAGATACGCAGTATTTT. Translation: CASSLVAGGFVITDTQYF.

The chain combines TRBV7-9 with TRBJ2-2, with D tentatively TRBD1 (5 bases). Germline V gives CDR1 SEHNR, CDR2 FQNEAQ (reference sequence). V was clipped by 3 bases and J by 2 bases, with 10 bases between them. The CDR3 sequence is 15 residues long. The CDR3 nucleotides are TGTGCCAGCAGCTTTCAAGGACACAACACCGGGGAGCTGTTTTTT. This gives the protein CASSFQGHNTGELFF.

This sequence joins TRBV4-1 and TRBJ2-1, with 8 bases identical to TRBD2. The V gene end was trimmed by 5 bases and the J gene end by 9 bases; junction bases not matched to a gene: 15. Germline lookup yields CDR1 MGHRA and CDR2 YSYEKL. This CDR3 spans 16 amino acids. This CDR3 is CASSGTSGRGAIEQFF. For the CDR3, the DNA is TGCGCCAGCAGCGGGACAAGCGGGAGAGGGGCCATTGAGCAGTTCTTC.

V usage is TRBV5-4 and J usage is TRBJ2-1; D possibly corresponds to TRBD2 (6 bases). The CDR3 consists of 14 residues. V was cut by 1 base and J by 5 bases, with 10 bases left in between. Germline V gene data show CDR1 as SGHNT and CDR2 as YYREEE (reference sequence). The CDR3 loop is CASSLPAGNNEQFF. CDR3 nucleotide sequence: TGTGCCAGCAGCTTGCCAGCGGGTAACAATGAGCAGTTCTTC. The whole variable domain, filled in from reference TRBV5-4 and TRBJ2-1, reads ETGVTQSPTHLIKTRGQQVTLRCSSQSGHNTVSWYQQALGQGPQFIFQYYREEENGRGNFPPRFSGLQFPNYSSELNVNALELDDSALYLCASSLPAGNNEQFFGPGTRLTVL.

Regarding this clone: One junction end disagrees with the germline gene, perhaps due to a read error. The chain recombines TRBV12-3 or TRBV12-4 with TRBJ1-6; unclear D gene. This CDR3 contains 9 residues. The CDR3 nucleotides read TGTGCCAGCAGTTCAACCCTCCACTTT. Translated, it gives CASSSTLHF.

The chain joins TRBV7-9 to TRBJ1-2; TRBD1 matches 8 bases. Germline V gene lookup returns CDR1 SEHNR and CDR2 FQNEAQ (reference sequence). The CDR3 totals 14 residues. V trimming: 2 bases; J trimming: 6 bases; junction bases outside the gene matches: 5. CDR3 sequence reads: CASSLPPGGNGYTF. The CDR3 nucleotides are TGTGCCAGCAGCTTACCCCCAGGGGGCAATGGCTACACCTTC.

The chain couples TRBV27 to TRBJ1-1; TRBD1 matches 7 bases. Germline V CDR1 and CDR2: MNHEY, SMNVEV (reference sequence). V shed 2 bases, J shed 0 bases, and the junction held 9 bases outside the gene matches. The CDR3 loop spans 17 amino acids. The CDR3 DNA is TGTGCCAGCAGTTTAGAGTCAGGGGGTAAAATGAACACTGAAGCTTTCTTT. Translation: CASSLESGGKMNTEAFF.

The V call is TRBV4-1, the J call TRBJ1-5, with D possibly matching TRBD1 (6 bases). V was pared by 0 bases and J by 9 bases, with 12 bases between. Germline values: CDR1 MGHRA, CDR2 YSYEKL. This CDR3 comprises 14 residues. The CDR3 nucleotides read TGCGCCAGCAGCCAAGATCGGGCAGGGGTGCCCCAGCATTTT. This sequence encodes CASSQDRAGVPQHF.

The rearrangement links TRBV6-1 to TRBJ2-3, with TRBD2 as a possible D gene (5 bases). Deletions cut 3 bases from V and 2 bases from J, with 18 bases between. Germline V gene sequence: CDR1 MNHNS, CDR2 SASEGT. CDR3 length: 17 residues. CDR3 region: CASSDPFQPDSTDTQYF. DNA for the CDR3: TGTGCCAGCAGTGACCCCTTCCAGCCGGACTCCACAGATACGCAGTATTTT.

The CDR3 DNA is TGTGCCAGTAGTATCAGGGTTGGGGAGACCCAGTACTTC. Protein sequence: CASSIRVGETQYF. The chain carries TRBV19 and TRBJ2-5, with D tentatively TRBD1 (5 bases). The CDR3 has 13 residues. CDR1 is LNHDA and CDR2 is SQIVND in the germline V gene (reference sequence). V was clipped by 3 bases and J by 5 bases, with 10 bases between them.

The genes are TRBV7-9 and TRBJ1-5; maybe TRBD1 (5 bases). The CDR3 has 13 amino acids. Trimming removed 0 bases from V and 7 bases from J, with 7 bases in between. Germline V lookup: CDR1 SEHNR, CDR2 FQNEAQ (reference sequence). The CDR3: CASSLAQGQPQHF. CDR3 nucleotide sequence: TGTGCCAGCAGCTTAGCGCAGGGCCAGCCCCAGCATTTT.

CDR3 loop: CASREINQPQHF. The DNA for the CDR3 is TGTGCCAGCAGAGAGATTAATCAGCCCCAGCATTTT. This chain uses TRBV6-5 with TRBJ1-5; no clear D. V lost 6 bases and J 4 bases, leaving 7 bases between the germline ends. Germline V lookup: CDR1 MNHEY, CDR2 SVGAGI. The CDR3 contains 12 residues.

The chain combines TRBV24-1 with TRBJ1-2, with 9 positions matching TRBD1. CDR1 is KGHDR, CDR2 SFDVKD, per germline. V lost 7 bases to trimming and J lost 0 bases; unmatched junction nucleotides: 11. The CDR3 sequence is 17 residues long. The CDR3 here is CATSDSGTGHPNYGYTF. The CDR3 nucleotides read TGTGCCACCAGCGATAGCGGGACAGGGCATCCTAACTATGGCTACACCTTC.

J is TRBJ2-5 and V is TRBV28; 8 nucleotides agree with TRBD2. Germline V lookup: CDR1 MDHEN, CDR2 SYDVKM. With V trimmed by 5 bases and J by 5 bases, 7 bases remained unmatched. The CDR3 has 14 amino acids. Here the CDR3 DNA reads TGTGCCAGCAGTCCCAGCGGGAGACGCGAGACCCAGTACTTC. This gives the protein CASSPSGRRETQYF. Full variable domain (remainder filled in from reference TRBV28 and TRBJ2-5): DVKVTQSSRYLVKRTGEKVFLECVQDMDHENMFWYRQDPGLGLRLIYFSYDVKMKEKGDIPEGYSVSREKKERFSLILESASTNQTSMYLCASSPSGRRETQYFGPGTRLLVL.

The CDR3 here is CASTPPGGRSYGYTF. CDR3 sequence (DNA): TGTGCCAGCACTCCCCCCGGGGGAAGGAGCTATGGCTACACCTTC. The chain couples TRBV6-7 to TRBJ1-2, with D possibly being TRBD1 (5 bases). TRBV6-7 is annotated as an ORF whose role is uncertain. The CDR3 covers 15 residues. V shed 7 bases and J shed 4 bases, with 19 bases lying between them.

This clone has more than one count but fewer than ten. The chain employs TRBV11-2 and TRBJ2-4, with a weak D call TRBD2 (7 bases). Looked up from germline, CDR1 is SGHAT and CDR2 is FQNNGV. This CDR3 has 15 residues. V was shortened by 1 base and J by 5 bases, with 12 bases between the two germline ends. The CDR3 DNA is TGTGCCAGCAGCTTAGGGGGGGGCGGGCAAAACATTCAGTACTTC. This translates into CASSLGGGGQNIQYF.

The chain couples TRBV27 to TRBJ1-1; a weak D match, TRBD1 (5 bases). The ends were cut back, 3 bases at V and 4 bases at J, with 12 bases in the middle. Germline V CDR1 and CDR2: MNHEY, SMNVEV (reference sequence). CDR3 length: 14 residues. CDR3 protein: CASSLMQGGTEAFF. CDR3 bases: TGTGCCAGCAGTTTGATGCAGGGTGGCACTGAAGCTTTCTTT.

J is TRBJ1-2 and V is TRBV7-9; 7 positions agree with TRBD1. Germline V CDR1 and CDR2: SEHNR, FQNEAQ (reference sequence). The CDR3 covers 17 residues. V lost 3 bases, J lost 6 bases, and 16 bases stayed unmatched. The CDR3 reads CASSFVTGPMRPHGYTF. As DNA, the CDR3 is TGTGCCAGCAGCTTCGTGACAGGGCCAATGCGCCCTCATGGCTACACCTTC.

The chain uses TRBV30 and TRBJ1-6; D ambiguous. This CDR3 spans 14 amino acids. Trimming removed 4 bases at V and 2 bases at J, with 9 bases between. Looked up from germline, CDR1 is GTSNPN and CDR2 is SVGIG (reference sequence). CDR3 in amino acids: CAWKPETYNSPLHF. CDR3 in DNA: TGTGCCTGGAAGCCCGAGACCTATAATTCACCCCTCCACTTT.

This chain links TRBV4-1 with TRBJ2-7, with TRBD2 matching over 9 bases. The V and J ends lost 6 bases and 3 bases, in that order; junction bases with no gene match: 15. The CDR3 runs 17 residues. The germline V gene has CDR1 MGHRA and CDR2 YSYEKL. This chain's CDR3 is CASRYAAGPSGDYEQYF. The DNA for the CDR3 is TGCGCCAGCAGATACGCAGCGGGACCTAGCGGGGACTACGAGCAGTACTTC.

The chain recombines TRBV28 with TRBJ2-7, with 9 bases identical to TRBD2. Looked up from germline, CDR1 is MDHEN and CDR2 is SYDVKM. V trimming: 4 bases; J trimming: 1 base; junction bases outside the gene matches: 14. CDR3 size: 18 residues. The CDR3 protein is CASSSPAYSGSVSYEQYF. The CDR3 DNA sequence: TGTGCCAGCAGTTCGCCTGCCTATAGCGGGAGCGTTTCCTACGAGCAGTACTTC.